This T cell receptor (beta chain) stems from a study of blood T cell repertoires in COVID-19. Study at large: The United States, Italy and Spain provided the acute and convalescent COVID-19 samples. From T cells, B-cell-depleted T cells, or PBMCs came the material, which was cDNA or gDNA.

The CDR3 loop spans 13 amino acids. Germline V lookup: CDR1 LGHDT, CDR2 YNNKEL (reference sequence). V lost 1 base to trimming and J lost 5 bases, with 7 bases between them. Profiling relied on immunoSEQ multiplex PCR, and the TCRdb table lists in-frame clones only, not all of them. Of about 140,000 clones listed, 80% to 85% are singletons. This sequence originates from a woman aged 60-70 years with acute or convalescent COVID-19. Sequencing was done on a sample of peripheral blood. The chain links TRBV3-1 (or the pseudogene TRBV3-2) to TRBJ2-3; no firm D call. CDR3 sequence reads: CASSQGGVDTQYF. CDR3 sequence (DNA): TGTGCCAGCAGCCAAGGTGGAGTAGATACGCAGTATTTT.